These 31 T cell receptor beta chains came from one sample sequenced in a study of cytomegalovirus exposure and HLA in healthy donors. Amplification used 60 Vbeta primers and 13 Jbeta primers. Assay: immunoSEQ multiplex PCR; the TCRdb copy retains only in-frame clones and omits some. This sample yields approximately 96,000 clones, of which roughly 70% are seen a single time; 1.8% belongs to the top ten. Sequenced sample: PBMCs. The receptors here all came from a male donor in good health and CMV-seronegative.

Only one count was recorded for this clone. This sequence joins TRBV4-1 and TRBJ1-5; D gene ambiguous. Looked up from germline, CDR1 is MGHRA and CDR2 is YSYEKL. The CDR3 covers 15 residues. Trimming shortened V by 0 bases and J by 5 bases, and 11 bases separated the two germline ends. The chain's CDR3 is CASSQEILRDQPQHF. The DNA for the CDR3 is TGCGCCAGCAGCCAAGAGATTCTACGGGATCAGCCCCAGCATTTT.

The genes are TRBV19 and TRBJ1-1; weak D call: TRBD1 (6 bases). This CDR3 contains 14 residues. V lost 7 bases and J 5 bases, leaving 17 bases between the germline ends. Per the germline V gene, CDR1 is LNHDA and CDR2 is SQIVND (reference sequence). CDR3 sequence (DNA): TGTGCCAGTACCTCAACAGGGATTGGGACTGAAGCTTTCTTT. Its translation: CASTSTGIGTEAFF.

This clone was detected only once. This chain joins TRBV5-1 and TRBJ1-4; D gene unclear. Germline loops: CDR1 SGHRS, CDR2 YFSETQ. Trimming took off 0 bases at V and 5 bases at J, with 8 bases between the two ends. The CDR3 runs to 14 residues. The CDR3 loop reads CASSLGQLNEKLFF. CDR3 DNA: TGCGCCAGCAGCTTGGGTCAGTTAAATGAAAAACTGTTTTTT.

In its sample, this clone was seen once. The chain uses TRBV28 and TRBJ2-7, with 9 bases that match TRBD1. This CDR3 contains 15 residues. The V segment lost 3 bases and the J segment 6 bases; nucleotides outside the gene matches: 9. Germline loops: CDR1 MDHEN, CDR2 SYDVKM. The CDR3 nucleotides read TGTGCCAGCAGTTTCCCTACCGGGACAGGGAGCGAGCAGTACTTC. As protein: CASSFPTGTGSEQYF. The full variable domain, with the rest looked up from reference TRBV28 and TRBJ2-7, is DVKVTQSSRYLVKRTGEKVFLECVQDMDHENMFWYRQDPGLGLRLIYFSYDVKMKEKGDIPEGYSVSREKKERFSLILESASTNQTSMYLCASSFPTGTGSEQYFGPGTRLTVT.

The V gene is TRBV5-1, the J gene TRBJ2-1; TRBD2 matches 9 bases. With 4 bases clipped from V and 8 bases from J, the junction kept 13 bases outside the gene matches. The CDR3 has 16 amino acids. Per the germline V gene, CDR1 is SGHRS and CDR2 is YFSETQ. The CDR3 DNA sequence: TGCGCCAGCAGCGTGATAGCGGGAGCTACTTCCTATGAGCAGTTCTTC. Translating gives CASSVIAGATSYEQFF.

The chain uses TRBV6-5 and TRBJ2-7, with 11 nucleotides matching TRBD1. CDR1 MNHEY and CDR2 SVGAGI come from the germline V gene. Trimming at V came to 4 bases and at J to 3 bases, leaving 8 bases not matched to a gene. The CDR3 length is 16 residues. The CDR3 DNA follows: TGTGCCAGCAGTTCGCTAAGGACAGGGGGCTTCTACGAGCAGTACTTC. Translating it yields CASSSLRTGGFYEQYF.

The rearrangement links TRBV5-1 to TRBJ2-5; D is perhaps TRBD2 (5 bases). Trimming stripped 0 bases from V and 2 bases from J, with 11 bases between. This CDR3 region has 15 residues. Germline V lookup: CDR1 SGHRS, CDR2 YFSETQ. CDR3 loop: CASSLAIGEQETQYF. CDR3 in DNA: TGCGCCAGCAGCTTGGCCATCGGGGAACAAGAGACCCAGTACTTC.

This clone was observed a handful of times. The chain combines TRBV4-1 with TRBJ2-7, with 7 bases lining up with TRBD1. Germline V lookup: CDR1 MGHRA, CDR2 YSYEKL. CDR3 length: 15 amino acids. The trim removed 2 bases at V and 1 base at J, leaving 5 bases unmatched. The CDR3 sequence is CASSQNRDSSYEQYF. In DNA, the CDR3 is TGCGCCAGCAGCCAAAACCGGGACAGTTCCTACGAGCAGTACTTC.

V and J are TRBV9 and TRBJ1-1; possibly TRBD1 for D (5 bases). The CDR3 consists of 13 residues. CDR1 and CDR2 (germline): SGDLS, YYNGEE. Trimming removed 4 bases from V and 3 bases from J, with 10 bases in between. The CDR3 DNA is TGTGCCAGCAGCCACGGGGGGGACACTGAAGCTTTCTTT. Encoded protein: CASSHGGDTEAFF.

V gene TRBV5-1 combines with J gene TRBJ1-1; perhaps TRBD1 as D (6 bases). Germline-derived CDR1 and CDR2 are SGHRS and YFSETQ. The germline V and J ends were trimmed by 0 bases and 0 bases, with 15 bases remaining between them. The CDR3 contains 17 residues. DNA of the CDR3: TGCGCCAGCAGCTTGGGAGGACAGCCGTTGATGAACACTGAAGCTTTCTTT. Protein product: CASSLGGQPLMNTEAFF.

In nucleotides, the CDR3 is TGTGCCAGCAGCTTCGGGGGTACTGAAGCTTTCTTT. Translated: CASSFGGTEAFF. V gene TRBV6-6 combines with J gene TRBJ1-1, with a weak D call TRBD1 (5 bases). Trimming removed 6 bases at V and 5 bases at J, with 10 bases between. The CDR3 is 12 amino acids. Germline lookup yields CDR1 MNHNY and CDR2 SVGAGI (reference sequence).

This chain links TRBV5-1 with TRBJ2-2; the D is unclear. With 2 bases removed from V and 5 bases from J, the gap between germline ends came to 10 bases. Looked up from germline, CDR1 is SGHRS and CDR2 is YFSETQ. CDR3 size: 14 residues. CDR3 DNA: TGCGCCAGCAGCTTTGAAGCTCCGACCGGGGAGCTGTTTTTT. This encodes CASSFEAPTGELFF.

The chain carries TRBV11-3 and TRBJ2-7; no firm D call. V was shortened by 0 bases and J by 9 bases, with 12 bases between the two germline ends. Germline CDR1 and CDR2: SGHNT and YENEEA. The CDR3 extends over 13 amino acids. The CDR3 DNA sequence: TGTGCCAGCAGCTTAGATCCGGAAGCTAGGCAGTACTTC. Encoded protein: CASSLDPEARQYF.

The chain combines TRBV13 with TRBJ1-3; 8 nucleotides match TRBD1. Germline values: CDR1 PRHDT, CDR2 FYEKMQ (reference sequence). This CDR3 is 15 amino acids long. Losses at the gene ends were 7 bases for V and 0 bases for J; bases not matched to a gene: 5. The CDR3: CASTYRGNSGNTIYF. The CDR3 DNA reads TGTGCCAGCACCTACAGGGGGAACTCTGGAAACACCATATATTTT.

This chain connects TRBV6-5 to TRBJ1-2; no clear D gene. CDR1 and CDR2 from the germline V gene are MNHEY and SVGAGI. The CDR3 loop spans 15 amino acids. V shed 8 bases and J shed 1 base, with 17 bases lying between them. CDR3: CASSASIFLNYGYTF. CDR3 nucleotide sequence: TGTGCCAGCTCCGCTAGTATCTTCCTTAACTATGGCTACACCTTC.

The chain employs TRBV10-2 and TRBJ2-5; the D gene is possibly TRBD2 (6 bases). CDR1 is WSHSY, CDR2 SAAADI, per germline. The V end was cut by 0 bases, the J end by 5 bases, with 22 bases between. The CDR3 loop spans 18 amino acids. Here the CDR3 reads CASSESSGLAQGLETQYF. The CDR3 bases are TGCGCCAGCAGTGAGTCTAGTGGCCTAGCTCAGGGACTGGAGACCCAGTACTTC.

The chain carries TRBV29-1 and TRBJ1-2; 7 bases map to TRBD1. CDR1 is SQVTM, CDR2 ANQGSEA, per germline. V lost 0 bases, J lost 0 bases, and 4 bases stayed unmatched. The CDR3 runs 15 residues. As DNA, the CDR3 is TGCAGCGTTGAAGATCGTCAGGGGGCTAACTATGGCTACACCTTC. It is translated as CSVEDRQGANYGYTF.

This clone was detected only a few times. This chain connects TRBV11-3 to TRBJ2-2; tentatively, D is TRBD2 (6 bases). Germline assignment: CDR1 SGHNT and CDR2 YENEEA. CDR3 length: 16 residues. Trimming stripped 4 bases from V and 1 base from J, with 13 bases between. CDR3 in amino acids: CASSSAGTQNTGELFF. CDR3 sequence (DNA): TGTGCCAGCAGCTCTGCGGGGACTCAGAACACCGGGGAGCTGTTTTTT.

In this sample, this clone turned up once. This chain's CDR3 is CASSSGQGGADLYEQYF. CDR3 DNA: TGTGCCAGCAGTTCCGGACAGGGGGGCGCGGATCTTTACGAGCAGTACTTC. The chain couples TRBV27 to TRBJ2-7; TRBD1 matches 10 bases. The CDR3 has 17 residues. The germline gives CDR1 MNHEY, CDR2 SMNVEV (reference sequence). V was clipped by 4 bases and J by 4 bases; unmatched bases: 13.

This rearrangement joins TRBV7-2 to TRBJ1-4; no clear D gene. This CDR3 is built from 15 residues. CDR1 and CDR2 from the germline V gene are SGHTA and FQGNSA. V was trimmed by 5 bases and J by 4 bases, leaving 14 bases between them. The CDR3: CASSPLIAVNEKLFF. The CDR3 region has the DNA TGTGCCAGCAGCCCCCTGATAGCCGTTAATGAAAAACTGTTTTTT.

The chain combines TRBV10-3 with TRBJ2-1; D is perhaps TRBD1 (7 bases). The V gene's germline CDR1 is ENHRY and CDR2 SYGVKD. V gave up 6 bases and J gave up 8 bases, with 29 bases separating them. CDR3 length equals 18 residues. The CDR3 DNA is TGTGCCATCAGACCCCAGTGGAACAGGGGAGTGGAGGGGGATGAGCAGTTCTTC. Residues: CAIRPQWNRGVEGDEQFF.

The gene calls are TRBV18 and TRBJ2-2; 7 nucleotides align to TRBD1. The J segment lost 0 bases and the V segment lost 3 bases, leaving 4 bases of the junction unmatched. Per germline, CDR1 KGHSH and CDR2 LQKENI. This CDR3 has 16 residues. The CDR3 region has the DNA TGTGCCAGCTCACCGGCAGGGGGAACGAACACCGGGGAGCTGTTTTTT. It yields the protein CASSPAGGTNTGELFF.

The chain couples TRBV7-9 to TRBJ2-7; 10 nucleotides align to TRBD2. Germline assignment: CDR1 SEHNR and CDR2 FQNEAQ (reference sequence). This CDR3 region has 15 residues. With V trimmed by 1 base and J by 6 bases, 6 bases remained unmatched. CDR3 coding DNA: TGTGCCAGCAGCTTAGGGTCTAGCGGGAGATCCGAGCAGTACTTC. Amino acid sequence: CASSLGSSGRSEQYF.

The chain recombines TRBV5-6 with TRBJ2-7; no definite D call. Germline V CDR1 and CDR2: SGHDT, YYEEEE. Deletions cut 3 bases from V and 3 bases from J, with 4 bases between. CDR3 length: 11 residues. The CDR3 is CASSSSYEQYF. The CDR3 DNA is TGTGCCAGCAGCTCCAGCTACGAGCAGTACTTC.

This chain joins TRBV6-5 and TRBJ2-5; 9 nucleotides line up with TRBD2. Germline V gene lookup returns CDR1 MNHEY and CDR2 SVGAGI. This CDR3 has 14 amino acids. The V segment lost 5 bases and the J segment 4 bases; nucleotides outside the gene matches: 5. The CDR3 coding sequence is TGTGCCAGCAGTCGGCGGGAGGGGGGAGAGACCCAGTACTTC. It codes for CASSRREGGETQYF.

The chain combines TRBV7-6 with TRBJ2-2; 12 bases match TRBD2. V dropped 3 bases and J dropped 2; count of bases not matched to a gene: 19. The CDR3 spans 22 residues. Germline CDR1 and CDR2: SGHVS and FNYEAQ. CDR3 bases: TGTGCCAGCAGCTTGAGGCCCGCCGGGACTAGCGGGCATCCCGGTAACACCGGGGAGCTGTTTTTT. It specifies CASSLRPAGTSGHPGNTGELFF.

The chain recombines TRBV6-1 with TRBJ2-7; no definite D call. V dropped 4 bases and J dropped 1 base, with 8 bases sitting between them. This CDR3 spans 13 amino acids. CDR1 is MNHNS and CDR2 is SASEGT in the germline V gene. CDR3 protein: CASSVVLSYEQYF. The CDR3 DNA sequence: TGTGCCAGCAGTGTAGTCCTGTCCTACGAGCAGTACTTC.

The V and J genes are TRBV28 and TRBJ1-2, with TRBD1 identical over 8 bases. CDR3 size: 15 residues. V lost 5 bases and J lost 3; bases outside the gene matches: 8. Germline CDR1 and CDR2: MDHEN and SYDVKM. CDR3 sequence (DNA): TGTGCCAGCAGTCCCTGGACAGGGTACTACTATGGCTACACCTTC. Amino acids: CASSPWTGYYYGYTF.

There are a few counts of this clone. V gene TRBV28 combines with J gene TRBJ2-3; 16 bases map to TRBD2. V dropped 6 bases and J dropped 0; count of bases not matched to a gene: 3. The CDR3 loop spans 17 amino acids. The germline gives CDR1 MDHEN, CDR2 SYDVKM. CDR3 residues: CASRGLAGGPSTDTQYF. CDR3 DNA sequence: TGTGCCAGCAGGGGACTAGCGGGAGGGCCTAGCACAGATACGCAGTATTTT.

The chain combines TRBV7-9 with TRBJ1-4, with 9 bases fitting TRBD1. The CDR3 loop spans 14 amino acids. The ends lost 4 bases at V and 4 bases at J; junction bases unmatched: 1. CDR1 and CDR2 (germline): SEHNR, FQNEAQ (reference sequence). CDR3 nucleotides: TGTGCCAGCAGCTGGGGACAGGGTAATGAAAAACTGTTTTTT. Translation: CASSWGQGNEKLFF. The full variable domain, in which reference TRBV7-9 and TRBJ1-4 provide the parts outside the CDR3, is DTGVSQNPRHKITKRGQNVTFRCDPISEHNRLYWYRQTLGQGPEFLTYFQNEAQLEKSRLLSDRFSAERPKGSFSTLEIQRTEQGDSAMYLCASSWGQGNEKLFFGSGTQLSVL.

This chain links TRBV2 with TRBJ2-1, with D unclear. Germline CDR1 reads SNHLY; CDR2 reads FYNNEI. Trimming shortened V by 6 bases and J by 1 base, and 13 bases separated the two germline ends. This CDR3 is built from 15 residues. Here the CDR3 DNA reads TGTGCCAGCAGCGAGGAACTACCGTCCTACAATGAGCAGTTCTTC. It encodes CASSEELPSYNEQFF.